A single sample is the source of the 23 T cell receptor beta chains below, sequenced in a study of T cell repertoires in cytomegalovirus infection. These TCRs' antigens remain unknown. TCRdb used MiXCR to reprocess the reads, holding one entry per CDR3 protein. The sample gives about 500,000 distinct CDR3 sequences, about 33% of which show up once; roughly a sixth is in the top ten. Source: cultured PBMCs, taken from culture after CMV antigen stimulation. Every receptor here comes from a human donor in good health (CMV status not recorded). Some clones in this sample may be carry-over from other donors' samples.

The J gene is TRBJ2-7, the V gene TRBV7-2, with D unclear. The CDR3 extends over 14 amino acids. Looked up from germline, CDR1 is SGHTA and CDR2 is FQGNSA. Trimming cost V 5 bases and J 4 bases, with 15 bases left between them. The CDR3 DNA sequence: TGTGCCAGCAGCCAACCAGCTAGTAGGTACGAGCAGTACTTC. It specifies CASSQPASRYEQYF.

The chain carries TRBV6-8 and TRBJ2-2; 7 bases agree with TRBD2. Trimming took 6 bases from V and 3 from J; bases not matched to a gene: 10. The CDR3 length is 16 residues. Looked up from germline, CDR1 is MNHGY and CDR2 is SAAAGT. CDR3 nucleotides: TGTGCCAGCAGAGAGACCGGGAGGCGGTACACCGGGGAGCTGTTTTTT. Residues: CASRETGRRYTGELFF.

The V call is TRBV7-9, the J call TRBJ1-2; 11 nucleotides agree with TRBD1. The germline V gene has CDR1 SEHNR and CDR2 FQNEAQ (reference sequence). The length of the CDR3 is 16 residues. V was clipped by 6 bases and J by 2 bases; unmatched bases: 8. In DNA, the CDR3 is TGTGCCAGCAGTTTTGTGGGACAGGGGGGAAACTATGGCTACACCTTC. As protein: CASSFVGQGGNYGYTF.

The chain uses TRBV12-3 or TRBV12-4 and TRBJ2-6; D is uncertain. This CDR3 has 13 residues. V was trimmed by 7 bases and J by 0 bases, leaving 4 bases between them. The CDR3 spells CASKISGANVLTF. As DNA, the CDR3 is TGTGCCAGCAAGATCTCTGGGGCCAACGTCCTGACTTTC.

The rearrangement joins TRBV27 to TRBJ1-4; 8 bases line up with TRBD1. With 5 bases clipped from V and 4 bases from J, the junction kept 6 bases outside the gene matches. CDR3 length equals 15 residues. The germline V gene encodes CDR1 MNHEY and CDR2 SMNVEV (reference sequence). CDR3 sequence: CASSAGQAGNEKLFF. The DNA of the CDR3 is TGTGCCAGCAGTGCGGGACAGGCGGGTAATGAAAAACTGTTTTTT.

The chain is built from TRBV29-1 and TRBJ1-1, with a possible D match to TRBD1 (6 bases). This CDR3 comprises 11 residues. Germline loops: CDR1 SQVTM, CDR2 ANQGSEA. The V end was cut by 7 bases, the J end by 1 base, with 7 bases between. The CDR3 DNA follows: TGCAGCGCGACAGGGAACACTGAAGCTTTCTTT. It yields the protein CSATGNTEAFF.

CDR3 DNA: TGTGCCAGCAGTTACGTCGGACAGATGAATGAAAAACTGTTTTTT. Translation gives CASSYVGQMNEKLFF. The chain uses TRBV6-6 and TRBJ1-4; weak D call: TRBD1 (6 bases). Between the trimmed V and J ends, which lost 2 bases and 5 bases, there was a span of 12 bases. Germline V lookup: CDR1 MNHNY, CDR2 SVGAGI (reference sequence). The CDR3 is 15 residues long.

The chain joins TRBV4-3 to TRBJ2-1; TRBD1 aligns across 10 bases. Germline values: CDR1 LGHNA, CDR2 YSLEER. The CDR3 consists of 15 residues. V trimming: 2 bases; J trimming: 6 bases; junction bases outside the gene matches: 4. For the CDR3, the DNA is TGCGCCAGCAGCCAAACTCGGACAGGGGGCAATGAGCAGTTCTTC. Encoded protein: CASSQTRTGGNEQFF.

This chain joins TRBV29-1 and TRBJ1-1, with TRBD1 matching 7 bases. V dropped 5 bases and J dropped 2; count of bases not matched to a gene: 5. CDR1 is SQVTM, CDR2 ANQGSEA, per germline. There are 13 residues in the CDR3. CDR3 protein: CSVYGDRNTEAFF. The CDR3 DNA is TGCAGCGTTTACGGGGACAGAAACACTGAAGCTTTCTTT.

This clonotype was recorded once. The chain uses TRBV29-1 and TRBJ1-5, with D tentatively TRBD1 (6 bases). Germline-derived CDR1 and CDR2 are SQVTM and ANQGSEA. The V end was cut by 5 bases, the J end by 4 bases, with 9 bases between. The CDR3 length is 12 residues. The CDR3: CSVRQGNQPQHF. Here the CDR3 DNA reads TGCAGCGTTCGTCAGGGGAATCAGCCCCAGCATTTT.

This clonotype was seen only a few times. J is TRBJ2-7 and V is TRBV7-2; D call uncertain. The V and J ends lost 4 bases and 8 bases respectively, with 9 bases between them. The CDR3 loop spans 11 amino acids. In germline, CDR1 is SGHTA, CDR2 FQGNSA. CDR3 amino acids: CASSSREQQYF. For the CDR3, the DNA is TGTGCCAGCAGCTCGCGCGAACAGCAGTACTTC.

The V gene is TRBV5-6, the J gene TRBJ2-1; 12 positions match TRBD2. The CDR3 sequence is 15 residues long. V shed 0 bases and J 9 bases; nucleotides not matched to a gene: 4. Germline V CDR1 and CDR2: SGHDT, YYEEEE. CDR3: CASSLGLAGALEQFF. The CDR3 DNA follows: TGTGCCAGCAGCTTGGGACTAGCGGGAGCCCTTGAGCAGTTCTTC.

The chain is built from TRBV7-9 and TRBJ2-6, with 8 nucleotides matching TRBD1. Germline CDR1 reads SEHNR; CDR2 reads FQNEAQ (reference sequence). The CDR3 runs 21 residues. V gave up 3 bases and J gave up 0 bases; unmatched junction bases: 16. The DNA for the CDR3 is TGTGCCAGCAGCTTTGGTGGCGACAGGGGCCTGCCCAACTCTGGGGCCAACGTCCTGACTTTC. Its translation is CASSFGGDRGLPNSGANVLTF.

The V and J genes are TRBV20-1 and TRBJ1-1; no reliable D call. This CDR3 has 13 amino acids. The germline CDR1 and CDR2 sequences are DFQATT and SNEGSKA (reference sequence). V was pared by 0 bases and J by 0 bases, with 5 bases between. CDR3 loop: CSARESVNTEAFF. The CDR3 DNA reads TGCAGTGCTAGAGAGTCTGTGAACACTGAAGCTTTCTTT.

The J gene is TRBJ2-1, the V gene TRBV25-1; no firm D call. Germline V gives CDR1 MGHDK, CDR2 SYGVNS. CDR3 length: 14 amino acids. V dropped 1 base and J dropped 9 bases, with 13 bases sitting between them. The CDR3 here is CASSEFAEAAEQFF. CDR3 sequence (DNA): TGTGCCAGCAGTGAATTTGCGGAAGCCGCTGAGCAGTTCTTC. Full variable domain (missing parts from reference TRBV25-1 and TRBJ2-1): EADIYQTPRYLVIGTGKKITLECSQTMGHDKMYWYQQDPGMELHLIHYSYGVNSTEKGDLSSESTVSRIRTEHFPLTLESARPSHTSQYLCASSEFAEAAEQFFGPGTRLTVL.

The genes are TRBV7-4 and TRBJ1-2; no firm D call. V lost 5 bases and J 4 bases, leaving 14 bases between the germline ends. In germline, CDR1 is SGHVT, CDR2 SQSDAQ. CDR3 length: 14 residues. This chain's CDR3 is CASSPQGGVYGYTF. CDR3 DNA sequence: TGTGCCAGCAGCCCGCAAGGCGGGGTCTATGGCTACACCTTC.

Only a few counts were recorded for this clonotype. The rearrangement joins TRBV7-6 to TRBJ2-3, with 9 bases matching TRBD2. This CDR3 has 17 residues. CDR1 and CDR2 from the germline V gene are SGHVS and FNYEAQ. Germline trimming cut 5 bases from V and 3 bases from J; bases unmatched to any gene: 12. CDR3 bases: TGTGCCAGCAGCGACCCCCAAGCGGGAGGAAATACAGATACGCAGTATTTT. Its translation is CASSDPQAGGNTDTQYF. The full variable domain, rest sourced from reference TRBV7-6 and TRBJ2-3, is GAGVSQSPRYKVTKRGQDVALRCDPISGHVSLYWYRQALGQGPEFLTYFNYEAQQDKSGLPNDRFSAERPEGSISTLTIQRTEQRDSAMYRCASSDPQAGGNTDTQYFGPGTRLTVL.

J is TRBJ2-7 and V is TRBV9, with 7 bases lining up with TRBD1. CDR3 length: 11 amino acids. Trimming took 8 bases from V and 3 from J; bases not matched to a gene: 2. Per the germline V gene, CDR1 is SGDLS and CDR2 is YYNGEE. The CDR3 DNA is TGTGCCAGGAGACAGGGCTACGAGCAGTACTTC. It codes for CARRQGYEQYF. The variable domain in full, with the rest retrieved from reference TRBV9 and TRBJ2-7, is DSGVTQTPKHLITATGQRVTLRCSPRSGDLSVYWYQQSLDQGLQFLIQYYNGEERAKGNILERFSAQQFPDLHSELNLSSLELGDSALYFCARRQGYEQYFGPGTRLTVT.

The chain joins TRBV9 to TRBJ2-7, with 9 nucleotides matching TRBD2. CDR1 SGDLS and CDR2 YYNGEE come from the germline V gene. V lost 4 bases to trimming and J lost 4 bases; unmatched junction nucleotides: 9. CDR3 size: 15 residues. CDR3 protein: CASSLIAGAGYEQYV. The CDR3 DNA is TGTGCCAGCAGCCTAATAGCGGGAGCGGGTTACGAGCAGTACGTC.

This clonotype was counted a few times. V gene TRBV29-1 combines with J gene TRBJ2-3; TRBD1 matches at 11 bases. This CDR3 region has 16 residues. Germline CDR1 SQVTM, CDR2 ANQGSEA. Losses at the gene ends were 3 bases for V and 5 bases for J; bases not matched to a gene: 10. The CDR3 bases are TGCAGCGTTGAGGGGATAAGGACAGGGGGCATAGATACGCAGTATTTT. Residues: CSVEGIRTGGIDTQYF.

This clonotype was seen a handful of times. The chain combines TRBV6-1 with TRBJ1-2, with unresolved D. The V end lost 7 bases, the J end lost 6 bases, and 15 bases lay between the germline ends. The CDR3 length is 13 residues. Germline CDR1 is MNHNS and CDR2 is SASEGT. Written as DNA, the CDR3 is TGTGCCAGCACCGCGACCCCTTGGGATGGCTACACCTTC. Translation: CASTATPWDGYTF.

This clonotype was observed a few times. This CDR3 reads CASSEDVGYYNEQFF. The CDR3 bases are TGTGCCAGCAGTGAGGACGTAGGGTACTACAATGAGCAGTTCTTC. V and J are TRBV6-1 and TRBJ2-1; D unclear. The V end was cut by 3 bases, the J end by 3 bases, with 12 bases between. Germline V gene sequence: CDR1 MNHNS, CDR2 SASEGT. The CDR3 is 15 amino acids.

The chain joins TRBV7-9 to TRBJ2-7; D remains ambiguous. V dropped 5 bases and J dropped 0 bases, with 14 bases sitting between them. The CDR3 contains 15 residues. From germline, CDR1 is SEHNR and CDR2 FQNEAQ (reference sequence). The CDR3 protein is CASSPRSASSYEQYF. The CDR3 DNA sequence: TGTGCCAGCAGCCCACGGTCCGCGAGCTCCTACGAGCAGTACTTC.